The source of this TCR beta chain is a study of cytomegalovirus exposure and HLA in healthy donors. The overall study: Previous work identified roughly 120 million unique TCR beta sequences from around 200 million T cells.

The PCR used 60 Vbeta and 13 Jbeta primers. Clones were read by immunoSEQ multiplex PCR, and TCRdb kept only the in-frame ones, dropping some. This table has 100,000 to 120,000 clones, 79% appearing once. V shed 4 bases, J shed 0 bases, and the junction held 9 bases outside the gene matches. This CDR3 spans 16 amino acids. In germline, CDR1 is SGHRS, CDR2 YFSETQ. The chain links TRBV5-1 to TRBJ2-7; TRBD2 matches 8 bases. The sequencing sample was made of PBMCs. This TCR came from a man aged 25 to 40 in good health and CMV-seropositive. The CDR3 reads CASSDSGAPISYEQYF. Here the CDR3 DNA reads TGCGCCAGCAGCGATAGCGGGGCCCCGATCTCCTACGAGCAGTACTTC. Full variable domain (outside the CDR3, taken from reference TRBV5-1 and TRBJ2-7): KAGVTQTPRYLIKTRGQQVTLSCSPISGHRSVSWYQQTPGQGLQFLFEYFSETQRNKGNFPGRFSGRQFSNSRSEMNVSTLELGDSALYLCASSDSGAPISYEQYFGPGTRLTVT.